The rows below give T cell receptor beta chains drawn from one sample of a study of identical twins. TCRdb re-derived calls from the 5' RACE reads in MiXCR, one entry per CDR3 protein. The table includes approximately 890,000 distinct CDR3 sequences, 12% detected once. These data were also filed under a second study, of yellow fever vaccine responses in identical twins.

Specimen: PBMCs. The receptor set was obtained from a woman under 30 in good health. The CDR3 runs from the conserved cysteine through the conserved F or W. The D gene is left open where the match is weak. A row's size may be missing; if present it is once, few, many or a size class.

d_call j_call v_call clone_size cdr3_aa cdr3_nt
TRBD2 TRBJ2-1 TRBV20-1 . CCARRLAGGAYNEQFF TGCTGTGCTAGACGACTAGCGGGAGGTGCCTACAATGAGCAGTTCTTC
. TRBJ1-6 TRBV19 few CASSIDRQLYNSPLHF TGTGCCAGTAGTATAGATCGTCAGCTTTATAATTCACCCCTCCACTTT
. TRBJ2-1 TRBV4-2 . CASSQTLFEGTEQFF TGTGCCAGCAGCCAGACCCTGTTCGAGGGGACTGAGCAGTTCTTC
. TRBJ1-5 TRBV20-1 many CSASLDINQPQHF TGCAGTGCTAGCTTGGACATTAATCAGCCCCAGCATTTT
. TRBJ1-2 TRBV29-1 few CSVSPAGAYGYTF TGCAGCGTTAGTCCGGCGGGGGCCTATGGCTACACCTTC
TRBD2 TRBJ2-1 TRBV5-1 many CASSSTTTSGYNEQFF TGCGCCAGCAGTTCCACAACGACTAGCGGTTACAATGAGCAGTTCTTC
TRBD2 TRBJ2-2 TRBV6-1 . CASRKTAGGAGELFF TGTGCCAGCAGGAAGACAGCGGGGGGGGCCGGGGAGCTGTTTTTT
. TRBJ2-1 TRBV5-6 few CASSILGLNYNEQFF TGTGCCAGCAGCATCCTAGGACTAAACTACAATGAGCAGTTCTTC
. TRBJ2-4 TRBV29-1 . CSVALYPTSNIQYF TGCAGCGTGGCCCTCTACCCGACATCAAACATTCAGTACTTC
. TRBJ2-2 TRBV18 few CASSPPTTGELFF TGTGCCAGCTCACCACCGACCACCGGGGAGCTGTTTTTT
. TRBJ2-3 TRBV15 many CATSSRATDTQYF TGTGCCACCAGCTCGCGAGCTACAGATACGCAGTATTTT
. TRBJ2-6 TRBV27 . CASSFTGRDSGANVLTF TGTGCCAGCAGTTTCACAGGGCGGGATTCTGGGGCCAACGTCCTGACTTTC